The clone carrying this T cell receptor (beta chain) was detected a few times. The antigen is undetermined. The data stem from a study of Graves' ophthalmopathy and Graves' hyperthyroidism. The ends were cut back, 0 bases at V and 7 bases at J, with 6 bases in the middle. Germline V gives CDR1 LGHDT, CDR2 YNNKEL (reference sequence). This CDR3 region has 13 residues. RNA transcripts yielded amplified TCR beta CDR3 regions. Second-round multiplex PCR followed a first-round RT-PCR using HTBI primers. TCRdb re-called the multiplex PCR reads with MiXCR, one entry per CDR3 protein. The data show 500,000 to 700,000 distinct CDR3 sequences, under 45% seen once. Points from the study as a whole: Both a roughly 64% sensitivity and an approximately 72% specificity characterized the model's predictions of ophthalmopathy progression.

The TCR was taken from an adult man with Graves' hyperthyroidism. Material for sequencing was peripheral blood or thyroid tissue (not recorded which). The V and J genes are TRBV3-1 and TRBJ2-2, with unresolved D. DNA for the CDR3: TGTGCCAGCAGCCAAGATACGGTCGGGGAGCTGTTTTTT. Its protein is CASSQDTVGELFF.